Sequencing of this T cell receptor beta chain was carried out in a study of CXCR3-negative and CXCR3-positive naive CD8 T cells. UMI-labeled 5' RACE TRB cDNA libraries were prepared from the cells. TCRdb reprocessed the 5' RACE reads and reports one entry per CDR3 protein, with no DNA. Its table records some 7,400 distinct CDR3 sequences. Germline V CDR1 and CDR2: SQVTM, ANQGSEA. This CDR3 is built from 12 residues. Its frequency marks this clonotype as medium-sized (0.01 to 0.1%). Specimen: naive CXCR3- CD8+ T cells from blood. Indicated subset: CD45RO-CCR7+CD27+CD95- naive CD8+ T cells lacking CXCR3 (TNR3-). This TCR was recovered from a human donor in good health. Some clones in this sample may be carry-over from other donors' samples. This chain connects TRBV29-1 to TRBJ2-3. Here the CDR3 reads CSVVTSTDTQYF.